The 28 T cell receptor beta chains reported below all come from one sample, sequenced in a study of patients and donors after allogeneic stem cell transplantation (dated by TCRdb to about 2020). Receptor amplification or capture employed RT-PCR. TCRdb lists the instrument as NextSeq 550. The raw public reads went through TCRdb reprocessing: fastp at Q25, MiXCR clone calling, in-frame beta chains kept. Under each unique CDR3 protein, matching rows form one entry showing the most common genes and DNA. This sample is represented by 200,000 to 250,000 distinct CDR3 sequences; 12% to 15% of them were singletons. The ten top clones hold 11% of the sample. The sample taken for sequencing was blood, either unsorted or a sorted T cell fraction (not recorded which). The receptor set was obtained from a human donor who was either an allogeneic HSCT recipient or a stem cell or donor lymphocyte infusion donor (not recorded which). It is not recorded whose cells these are; they may come from a transplant donor.

There are many counts of this clonotype. V is TRBV29-1 and J is TRBJ1-1, with D unresolved. Trimming removed 4 bases at V and 4 bases at J, with 10 bases between. The CDR3 sequence is 12 residues long. Germline CDR1 reads SQVTM; CDR2 reads ANQGSEA. For the CDR3, the DNA is TGCAGCGTTGTTGCGAGCTCCACTGAAGCTTTCTTT. Encoded protein: CSVVASSTEAFF.

This chain connects TRBV10-3 to TRBJ2-2, with D possibly being TRBD1 (5 bases). The germline gives CDR1 ENHRY, CDR2 SYGVKD. This CDR3 contains 15 residues. V was shortened by 6 bases and J by 7 bases, with 18 bases between the two germline ends. CDR3 sequence reads: CAIRASRELDGELFF. CDR3 nucleotide sequence: TGTGCCATCAGAGCCTCCAGGGAATTGGACGGGGAGCTGTTTTTT.

This clonotype was observed many times. V is TRBV2 and J is TRBJ2-7; 7 positions agree with TRBD1. CDR1 and CDR2 from the germline V gene are SNHLY and FYNNEI. J was trimmed by 13 bases and V by 5 bases; bases with no gene match: 5. This CDR3 contains 10 residues. CDR3 nucleotide sequence: TGTGCCAGCAGTAACAGACAGGGTTACTTC. This translates into CASSNRQGYF.

V is TRBV6-5 and J is TRBJ1-6, with 9 positions matching TRBD1. The CDR3 consists of 17 residues. The V segment lost 3 bases and the J segment 7 bases; nucleotides outside the gene matches: 10. Germline CDR1 reads MNHEY; CDR2 reads SVGAGI. This CDR3 reads CASSYSRGGTGNSPLHF. The DNA for the CDR3 is TGTGCCAGCAGTTATTCTCGAGGCGGGACAGGGAATTCACCCCTCCACTTT.

CDR3 residues: CASSQWQDQPQHF. CDR3 DNA: TGTGCCAGTAGTCAGTGGCAAGATCAGCCCCAGCATTTT. The chain recombines TRBV19 with TRBJ1-5; the D is unclear. V was clipped by 5 bases and J by 5 bases, with 10 bases between them. The germline V gene encodes CDR1 LNHDA and CDR2 SQIVND (reference sequence). There are 13 residues in the CDR3.

V usage is TRBV6-5 and J usage is TRBJ1-1; D is undetermined. This CDR3 spans 13 amino acids. V gave up 4 bases and J gave up 3 bases, with 9 bases separating them. Germline loops: CDR1 MNHEY, CDR2 SVGAGI. The CDR3 reads CASSLDTDTEAFF. CDR3 sequence (DNA): TGTGCCAGCAGTTTAGACACTGACACTGAAGCTTTCTTT.

This clonotype was seen a few times. The genes are TRBV4-3 and TRBJ2-2; 13 positions match TRBD2. Germline values: CDR1 LGHNA, CDR2 YSLEER. Germline trimming cut 1 base from V and 3 bases from J; bases unmatched to any gene: 2. This CDR3 has 17 residues. CDR3 in amino acids: CASSQGGLAGHTGELFF. The CDR3 DNA reads as TGCGCCAGCAGCCAAGGGGGACTAGCGGGGCACACCGGGGAGCTGTTTTTT.

The rearrangement joins TRBV2 to TRBJ2-5; 10 nucleotides agree with TRBD1. The CDR3 has 14 amino acids. Germline lookup yields CDR1 SNHLY and CDR2 FYNNEI. V lost 7 bases to trimming and J lost 3 bases; unmatched junction nucleotides: 5. For the CDR3, the DNA is TGTGCCAGCACCGGGGGGACAGGGGAAGAGACCCAGTACTTC. It codes for CASTGGTGEETQYF. Full variable domain (outside the CDR3, taken from reference TRBV2 and TRBJ2-5): EPEVTQTPSHQVTQMGQEVILRCVPISNHLYFYWYRQILGQKVEFLVSFYNNEISEKSEIFDDQFSVERPDGSNFTLKIRSTKLEDSAMYFCASTGGTGEETQYFGPGTRLLVL.

This clonotype has just a few counts. The rearrangement joins TRBV6-2 or TRBV6-3 to TRBJ1-5; D call uncertain. The CDR3 consists of 15 residues. Germline loops: CDR1 MNHEY, CDR2 SVGEGT. Between the trimmed V and J ends, which lost 7 bases and 2 bases, there was a span of 15 bases. The CDR3 reads CASTTVSGGNQPQHF. The CDR3 DNA reads TGTGCCAGCACCACAGTTTCGGGCGGCAATCAGCCCCAGCATTTT.

The table lists this clonotype with many counts. The V gene is TRBV7-2, the J gene TRBJ2-7; maybe TRBD1 (6 bases). The CDR3 sequence is 16 residues long. The V end was cut by 2 bases, the J end by 3 bases, with 17 bases between. Looked up from germline, CDR1 is SGHTA and CDR2 is FQGNSA. Here the CDR3 reads CASSLFVGAGDYEQYF. CDR3 DNA: TGTGCCAGCAGCTTATTTGTTGGGGCAGGGGACTACGAGCAGTACTTC.

This clonotype was found many times. This chain connects TRBV2 to TRBJ2-7, with D hard to call. Trimming pared 4 bases from V and 7 bases from J, leaving 5 bases between. Per germline, CDR1 SNHLY and CDR2 FYNNEI. CDR3 length equals 10 residues. CDR3 nucleotides: TGTGCCAGCAGTGTACAGGAGCAGTACTTC. Protein sequence: CASSVQEQYF.

The gene calls are TRBV6-1 and TRBJ2-7; 9 bases map to TRBD2. CDR1 is MNHNS, CDR2 SASEGT, per germline. The V and J ends lost 5 bases and 3 bases, in that order; junction bases with no gene match: 5. The CDR3 covers 14 residues. CDR3 residues: CASSQGLAIYEQYF. CDR3 bases: TGTGCCAGCAGTCAGGGACTAGCAATCTACGAGCAGTACTTC.

The chain combines TRBV20-1 with TRBJ1-6; D is ambiguous. CDR1 is DFQATT, CDR2 SNEGSKA, per germline (reference sequence). Deletions cut 5 bases from V and 10 bases from J, with 18 bases between. The CDR3 sequence is 14 residues long. CDR3 sequence (DNA): TGCAGTGCTCGGGTCGCTCGCACGGGATCACCCCTCCACTTT. It yields the protein CSARVARTGSPLHF.

This clonotype was picked up many times. In DNA form, the CDR3 reads TGCAGCGGGACTCAGAATCCTAGCCTCAATCAGCCCCAGCATTTT. Translated, it gives CSGTQNPSLNQPQHF. V and J are TRBV29-1 and TRBJ1-5; D gene uncertain. This CDR3 has 15 amino acids. V lost 7 bases and J lost 3, with 19 bases in between. Germline-derived CDR1 and CDR2 are SQVTM and ANQGSEA.

This clonotype has just a few counts. This sequence joins TRBV11-2 and TRBJ2-1; D gene uncertain. The CDR3 covers 18 residues. V was pared by 1 base and J by 0 bases, with 16 bases between. Germline V gene sequence: CDR1 SGHAT, CDR2 FQNNGV. As DNA, the CDR3 is TGTGCCAGCAGCTTAGGTGAAAGGATGAAGAGCTCCTACAATGAGCAGTTCTTC. Translation gives CASSLGERMKSSYNEQFF.

This clonotype was observed a few times. This rearrangement joins TRBV20-1 to TRBJ1-4, with a weak D call TRBD1 (6 bases). Trimming removed 4 bases at V and 5 bases at J, with 17 bases between. Looked up from germline, CDR1 is DFQATT and CDR2 is SNEGSKA (reference sequence). The CDR3 extends over 15 amino acids. The CDR3 nucleotides are TGCAGTGCTACCATGAGTGTAGGGGGGAATGAAAAACTGTTTTTT. It is translated as CSATMSVGGNEKLFF.

In its sample, this clonotype was seen many times. This chain connects TRBV24-1 to TRBJ2-1, with TRBD1 matching 7 bases. V shed 4 bases, J shed 14 bases, and the junction held 4 bases outside the gene matches. This CDR3 region has 11 residues. Germline assignment: CDR1 KGHDR and CDR2 SFDVKD. This CDR3 reads CATSESDREFF. In DNA form, the CDR3 reads TGTGCCACCAGTGAATCTGACAGGGAGTTCTTC.

This clonotype was observed a single time. The chain employs TRBV6-1 and TRBJ2-3; D gene ambiguous. Germline values: CDR1 MNHNS, CDR2 SASEGT. The CDR3 is 15 residues long. Trimming took 3 bases from V and 3 from J, leaving 13 bases between them. The CDR3 loop is CASSDRVGPTDTQYF. CDR3 sequence (DNA): TGTGCCAGCAGTGATCGGGTCGGCCCGACAGATACGCAGTATTTT.

This clonotype turned up a few times. V and J are TRBV27 and TRBJ1-1; tentative D call: TRBD1 (6 bases). V was trimmed by 1 base and J by 0 bases, leaving 15 bases between them. Germline lookup yields CDR1 MNHEY and CDR2 SMNVEV (reference sequence). CDR3 size: 17 residues. Here the CDR3 DNA reads TGTGCCAGCAGTTTATACAGGGAAGGGGAGGTGAACACTGAAGCTTTCTTT. Its translation is CASSLYREGEVNTEAFF.

V gene TRBV13 combines with J gene TRBJ2-7; D is unresolved. Germline lookup yields CDR1 PRHDT and CDR2 FYEKMQ (reference sequence). With 5 bases removed from V and 5 bases from J, the gap between germline ends came to 16 bases. The CDR3 runs to 14 residues. CDR3 DNA sequence: TGTGCCAGCAGCCTCCGAGGCGAGCTTAACGAGCAGTACTTC. This translates into CASSLRGELNEQYF.

This clonotype was counted many times. This sequence joins TRBV3-1 and TRBJ2-1, with D possibly being TRBD1 or TRBD2 (5 bases each). The germline gives CDR1 LGHDT, CDR2 YNNKEL (reference sequence). CDR3 size: 19 residues. V lost 4 bases, J lost 0 bases, and 22 bases lay in between. CDR3 residues: CASSPPGVQGPLSYNEQFF. For the CDR3, the DNA is TGTGCCAGCAGCCCTCCCGGGGTCCAGGGCCCTCTCTCCTACAATGAGCAGTTCTTC.

This clonotype was observed many times. This chain links TRBV6-5 with TRBJ1-2; D not resolved. Germline-derived CDR1 and CDR2 are MNHEY and SVGAGI. Trimming removed 5 bases at V and 1 base at J, with 5 bases between. The CDR3 loop spans 12 amino acids. CDR3 protein: CASSTINYGYTF. The CDR3 DNA is TGTGCCAGCAGTACAATTAACTATGGCTACACCTTC.

This clonotype was counted a few times. The chain carries TRBV3-1 and TRBJ2-5, with 7 positions matching TRBD1. Unmatched junction bases numbered 5, after V lost 6 bases and J lost 1 base. The CDR3 spans 14 residues. The germline V gene encodes CDR1 LGHDT and CDR2 YNNKEL (reference sequence). The CDR3 reads CASSHDRVQETQYF. The CDR3 DNA reads TGTGCCAGCAGTCACGACAGGGTCCAAGAGACCCAGTACTTC.

The J gene is TRBJ1-1, the V gene TRBV5-5; D is unresolved. Germline CDR1 reads SGHKS; CDR2 reads YYEKEE (reference sequence). This CDR3 has 14 amino acids. V gave up 0 bases and J gave up 10 bases, with 16 bases separating them. CDR3 region: CASSLAGDRVSAFF. CDR3 coding DNA: TGTGCCAGCAGCTTGGCCGGGGATAGGGTTTCAGCTTTCTTT.

V gene TRBV7-2 combines with J gene TRBJ2-7; D possibly corresponds to TRBD1 (5 bases). V gave up 1 base and J gave up 2 bases, with 12 bases separating them. The CDR3 extends over 15 amino acids. The germline V gene has CDR1 SGHTA and CDR2 FQGNSA. CDR3 sequence: CASSLEKGATYEQYF. CDR3 sequence (DNA): TGTGCCAGCAGCTTAGAGAAAGGGGCTACCTACGAGCAGTACTTC.

V is TRBV20-1 and J is TRBJ2-5; D is ambiguous. The V and J ends lost 5 bases and 5 bases respectively, with 12 bases between them. This CDR3 comprises 12 residues. CDR1 is DFQATT and CDR2 is SNEGSKA in the germline V gene (reference sequence). The DNA of the CDR3 is TGCAGTGCTGGGATTGAAGCGGAGACCCAGTACTTC. This encodes CSAGIEAETQYF.

The sample holds many counts of this clonotype. The chain is built from TRBV7-2 and TRBJ1-1; perhaps TRBD1 as D (5 bases). Trimming stripped 1 base from V and 2 bases from J, with 8 bases between. In germline, CDR1 is SGHTA, CDR2 FQGNSA. The CDR3 consists of 14 residues. The CDR3 DNA follows: TGTGCCAGCAGCTTAGGACAGACTAACACTGAAGCTTTCTTT. Amino acid sequence: CASSLGQTNTEAFF.

This clonotype occurred a few times. This chain joins TRBV5-1 and TRBJ1-2; 9 nucleotides align to TRBD1. The CDR3 is 14 amino acids. V dropped 4 bases and J dropped 5; count of bases not matched to a gene: 6. Germline-derived CDR1 and CDR2 are SGHRS and YFSETQ. The chain's CDR3 is CASSPLTGGYGYTF. As DNA, the CDR3 is TGCGCCAGCAGCCCACTGACAGGGGGATATGGCTACACCTTC.